A single sample gave rise to the 21 T cell receptor beta chains below, sequenced in a study of T-cell memory formation after mild COVID-19. Each CDR3 protein is one row after TCRdb ran MiXCR on the 5' RACE reads. Of around 160,000 distinct CDR3 sequences in the sample, more than 9% were seen once. The specimen was PBMCs or a T cell subset sorted from them (not recorded which). All receptors derive from a man aged 18 to 30 who had mild COVID-19 (a few samples of this study predate the infection). Cell type and time point are not known.

This clonotype was detected ten times or more. The V and J genes are TRBV6-5 and TRBJ1-5, with 9 bases aligning to TRBD1. Germline CDR1 reads MNHEY; CDR2 reads SVGAGI. V lost 4 bases to trimming and J lost 6 bases; unmatched junction nucleotides: 4. CDR3 length: 14 residues. In DNA, the CDR3 is TGTGCCAGCAGTTCGGGACAGGGAGGTCAGCCCCAGCATTTT. This translates into CASSSGQGGQPQHF.

This clonotype showed up just a few times. The chain joins TRBV12-3 or TRBV12-4 to TRBJ2-7; TRBD2 matches at 10 bases. J lost 7 bases, V lost 3 bases, and 6 bases had no gene match. The CDR3 has 14 residues. DNA of the CDR3: TGTGCCAGCAGTTTTCCGGCTAGCGGGGGTGAGCAGTACTTC. This gives the protein CASSFPASGGEQYF.

The chain uses TRBV5-6 and TRBJ2-3; D is possibly TRBD1 (5 bases). The ends were cut back, 6 bases at V and 0 bases at J, with 11 bases in the middle. The CDR3 sequence is 14 residues long. Germline V gene sequence: CDR1 SGHDT, CDR2 YYEEEE. The CDR3: CASTQGFSTDTQYF. For the CDR3, the DNA is TGTGCCAGCACTCAGGGATTTAGCACAGATACGCAGTATTTT. Using reference TRBV5-6 and TRBJ2-3 for the parts outside the CDR3, the full variable domain is DAGVTQSPTHLIKTRGQQVTLRCSPKSGHDTVSWYQQALGQGPQFIFQYYEEEERQRGNFPDRFSGHQFPNYSSELNVNALLLGDSALYLCASTQGFSTDTQYFGPGTRLTVL.

This sequence joins TRBV7-2 and TRBJ2-7; TRBD1 might be the D (5 bases). Germline values: CDR1 SGHTA, CDR2 FQGNSA. The V gene lost 4 bases and the J gene lost 2 bases, with 12 bases spanning the gap. The CDR3 runs to 14 residues. The CDR3 is CASSSRQKTYEQYF. DNA of the CDR3: TGTGCCAGCAGCTCGCGACAGAAAACCTACGAGCAGTACTTC.

The V gene is TRBV7-3, the J gene TRBJ2-5, with 7 bases fitting TRBD2. The CDR3 length is 16 residues. CDR1 is SGHTA, CDR2 FQGTGA, per germline. Trimming cost V 5 bases and J 3 bases; bases outside gene matches: 12. CDR3 nucleotide sequence: TGTGCCAGCAGCAACACACGGGGGGACGGCAAAGAGACCCAGTACTTC. Translated, it gives CASSNTRGDGKETQYF. Full variable domain (remainder filled in from reference TRBV7-3 and TRBJ2-5): GAGVSQTPSNKVTEKGKYVELRCDPISGHTALYWYRQSLGQGPEFLIYFQGTGAADDSGLPNDRFFAVRPEGSVSTLKIQRTERGDSAVYLCASSNTRGDGKETQYFGPGTRLLVL.

The chain recombines TRBV21-1 with TRBJ2-3; the DNA was not used to check the table's D call, TRBD1. TRBV21-1 is a pseudogene. This CDR3 is 15 amino acids long. The CDR3 is CASTFEGGAMDTQYF. The CDR3 coding sequence is TGTGCCAGCACGTTCGAGGGCGGCGCCATGGATACGCAGTATTTT.

This clonotype showed up just a few times. V usage is TRBV5-4 and J usage is TRBJ1-1; the D gene is possibly TRBD1 (5 bases). Germline V gene data show CDR1 as SGHNT and CDR2 as YYREEE (reference sequence). Between the trimmed V and J ends, which lost 4 bases and 5 bases, there was a span of 18 bases. The CDR3 sequence is 15 residues long. CDR3 loop: CASSRGAGPLTEAFF. The CDR3 bases are TGTGCCAGCAGCCGTGGGGCAGGGCCGCTGACTGAAGCTTTCTTT.

This clonotype was found a few times. This chain links TRBV7-9 with TRBJ1-2; TRBD1 matches 8 bases. The length of the CDR3 is 16 residues. V lost 5 bases, J lost 2 bases, and 10 bases stayed unmatched. Germline V lookup: CDR1 SEHNR, CDR2 FQNEAQ (reference sequence). For the CDR3, the DNA is TGTGCCAGCAGCCAGATGTCGGCAGGGGGCAACTATGGCTACACCTTC. Protein: CASSQMSAGGNYGYTF.

This clonotype has a handful of counts. The chain joins TRBV4-3 to TRBJ2-3, with TRBD2 matching over 10 bases. Germline CDR1 is LGHNA and CDR2 is YSLEER. V shed 2 bases, J shed 8 bases, and the junction held 7 bases outside the gene matches. CDR3 length: 15 amino acids. DNA of the CDR3: TGCGCCAGCAGCCAACCTAGCGGGGGTCGGGTTACGCAGTATTTT. Protein sequence: CASSQPSGGRVTQYF.

The chain couples TRBV10-3 to TRBJ2-7; D is ambiguous. The CDR3 contains 11 residues. CDR1 and CDR2 from the germline V gene are ENHRY and SYGVKD. The ends were cut back, 3 bases at V and 3 bases at J, with 3 bases in the middle. DNA for the CDR3: TGTGCCATCAGTGACTACTACGAGCAGTACTTC. This translates into CAISDYYEQYF.

In its sample, this clonotype was seen a few times. The V gene is TRBV3-1, the J gene TRBJ2-3; 7 nucleotides agree with TRBD2. Germline-derived CDR1 and CDR2 are LGHDT and YNNKEL (reference sequence). The V segment lost 6 bases and the J segment 6 bases; nucleotides outside the gene matches: 6. The CDR3 length is 13 residues. The CDR3: CASRPTSLDTQYF. The CDR3, as DNA: TGTGCCAGCAGGCCGACTAGCCTGGATACGCAGTATTTT.

A few counts support this clonotype. The chain couples TRBV5-1 to TRBJ2-1; 12 bases fit TRBD2. V lost 7 bases to trimming and J lost 4 bases; unmatched junction nucleotides: 3. The germline CDR1 and CDR2 sequences are SGHRS and YFSETQ. The CDR3 contains 14 residues. CDR3 sequence: CASGGTSGYNEQFF. The CDR3, as DNA: TGCGCCAGCGGAGGGACTAGCGGGTACAATGAGCAGTTCTTC.

This clonotype was detected only a few times. The rearrangement links TRBV5-1 to TRBJ2-6; D is perhaps TRBD1 or TRBD2 (5 bases each). Germline V gene lookup returns CDR1 SGHRS and CDR2 YFSETQ. V was cut by 3 bases and J by 2 bases, with 12 bases left in between. The CDR3 consists of 16 residues. The CDR3 DNA reads as TGCGCCAGCAGCTCACCCGGGACGGCTGGGGCCAACGTCCTGACTTTC. Residues: CASSSPGTAGANVLTF.

This chain uses TRBV24-1 with TRBJ2-1, with 7 bases matching TRBD2. V was clipped by 9 bases and J by 6 bases; unmatched bases: 7. Germline V gene sequence: CDR1 KGHDR, CDR2 SFDVKD. CDR3 length: 13 residues. The CDR3 sequence: CATSQPGGNEQFF. In DNA, the CDR3 is TGTGCCACCTCCCAGCCGGGGGGCAATGAGCAGTTCTTC.

This clonotype was recorded at least ten times. The rearrangement links TRBV23-1 to TRBJ2-1, with a possible D match to TRBD1 (7 bases). TRBV23-1 is an ORF for which the function is uncertain. The CDR3 spans 18 residues. V was trimmed by 0 bases and J by 5 bases, leaving 20 bases between them. The chain's CDR3 is CASSQSRRGQGSNNEQFF. CDR3 sequence (DNA): TGCGCCAGCAGTCAATCCCGGAGGGGGCAGGGGAGCAACAATGAGCAGTTCTTC.

The rearrangement links TRBV11-1 to TRBJ2-1; TRBD2 is a possible D gene (6 bases). Per the germline V gene, CDR1 is SGHAT and CDR2 is FQDESV (reference sequence). V gave up 5 bases and J gave up 10 bases, with 15 bases separating them. The CDR3 runs 13 residues. CDR3 sequence (DNA): TGTGCCAGCAGCCGTAGAGAGCTAGCGGAGCAGTTCTTC. Translation: CASSRRELAEQFF.

This clonotype was detected once. The V call is TRBV6-1, the J call TRBJ2-6, with a tentative D call TRBD1 (6 bases). Trimming left V 3 bases short and J 2 bases short, with 14 bases between. Germline V gives CDR1 MNHNS, CDR2 SASEGT. The CDR3 is 17 amino acids. CDR3 coding DNA: TGTGCCAGCAGTGACAAGACAGGCTTGGCTGGGGCCAACGTCCTGACTTTC. Translating gives CASSDKTGLAGANVLTF.

The V and J genes are TRBV19 and TRBJ2-2; TRBD2 might be the D (5 bases). Trimming shortened V by 3 bases and J by 1 base, and 12 bases separated the two germline ends. Germline CDR1 and CDR2: LNHDA and SQIVND (reference sequence). The CDR3 extends over 16 amino acids. The DNA of the CDR3 is TGTGCCAGTAGTATCTTCTTGAGGGTGAACACCGGGGAGCTGTTTTTT. The encoded protein is CASSIFLRVNTGELFF.

In its sample, this clonotype was seen a few times. This chain joins TRBV20-1 and TRBJ1-1; TRBD1 aligns across 10 bases. CDR1 is DFQATT and CDR2 is SNEGSKA in the germline V gene (reference sequence). V was clipped by 3 bases and J by 3 bases; unmatched bases: 7. The CDR3 length is 15 residues. DNA of the CDR3: TGCAGTGCTAGTAAGCCCGGGACAGGGGACACTGAAGCTTTCTTT. Amino acid sequence: CSASKPGTGDTEAFF.

The gene calls are TRBV9 and TRBJ1-2; 7 bases line up with TRBD1. Germline CDR1 SGDLS, CDR2 YYNGEE. After removal of 3 bases from V and 5 bases from J, the junction contained 1 base not matched to a gene. This CDR3 is 12 amino acids long. The CDR3 is CASSAQGYGYTF. CDR3 coding DNA: TGTGCCAGCAGCGCACAGGGGTATGGCTACACCTTC.

This clonotype was found a few times. The chain's CDR3 is CASRLGGQGNSPLHF. Written as DNA, the CDR3 is TGTGCCAGCAGACTAGGGGGACAGGGTAATTCACCCCTCCACTTT. The J gene is TRBJ1-6, the V gene TRBV7-2, with 9 bases that match TRBD1. This CDR3 has 15 residues. Trimming at V came to 6 bases and at J to 6 bases, leaving 6 bases not matched to a gene. The V gene's germline CDR1 is SGHTA and CDR2 FQGNSA.